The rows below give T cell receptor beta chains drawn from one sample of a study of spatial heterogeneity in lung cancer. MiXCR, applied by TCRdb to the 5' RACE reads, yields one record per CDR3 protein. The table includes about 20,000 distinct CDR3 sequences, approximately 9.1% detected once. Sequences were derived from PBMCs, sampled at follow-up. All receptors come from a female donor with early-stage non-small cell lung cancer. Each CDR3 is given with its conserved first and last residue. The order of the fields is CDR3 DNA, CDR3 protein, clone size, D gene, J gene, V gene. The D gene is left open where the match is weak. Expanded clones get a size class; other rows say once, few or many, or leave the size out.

TGTGCCAGCAGTGAGGACGGACTGAAGAATCAGCCCCAGCATTTT CASSEDGLKNQPQHF . . TRBJ1-5 TRBV6-1
TGTGCCAGCAGTGTAACAGGGTCCCGGACTGAAGCTTTCTTT CASSVTGSRTEAFF many . TRBJ1-1 TRBV25-1
TGTGCCAGCAGTAGAAGGGGACCAGAAGAGACCCAGTACTTC CASSRRGPEETQYF many . TRBJ2-5 TRBV27
TGTGCCAGCAGCTCTCGAAGGCAAGAGACCCAGTACTTC CASSSRRQETQYF many . TRBJ2-5 TRBV7-6
TGTGCCAGCAGCTTAGGGGCTAGCGGGGGTGCAGATACGCAGTATTTT CASSLGASGGADTQYF . TRBD2 TRBJ2-3 TRBV7-2
TGTGCCAGCAGCTTGGAGTCGGCCAGGGGCTACAATGAGCAGTTCTTC CASSLESARGYNEQFF many . TRBJ2-1 TRBV5-4
TGTGCCAGCAGGACCGACGTGAATAAGGCTGAAGCTTTCTTT CASRTDVNKAEAFF many . TRBJ1-1 TRBV7-2
TGTGCCAGCAGCCCCCGCCGGACTAGCGGGGGGGACAATGAGCAGTTCTTC CASSPRRTSGGDNEQFF many TRBD2 TRBJ2-1 TRBV5-4
TGTGCCAGCAGTCACGGGACAGAGCTCTATGGCTACACCTTC CASSHGTELYGYTF . TRBD1 TRBJ1-2 TRBV6-1
TGTGCCAGCAGTTTGCAGGGCTATGGCTACACCTTC CASSLQGYGYTF medium-sized . TRBJ1-2 TRBV6-6
TGTGCCAGCAGCTTGGACCCACAGGGAATCACTGAAGCTTTCTTT CASSLDPQGITEAFF many . TRBJ1-1 TRBV7-2
TGTGCCAGCAGTTTATTTAGCTATGGCTACACCTTC CASSLFSYGYTF many . TRBJ1-2 TRBV28
TGCAGTGGGGAGGCGAGGAAGATGGCTTTCTTT CSGEARKMAFF . . TRBJ1-1 TRBV20-1
TGTGCCAGCAGCCAATCGGGACAGAGCACAGATACGCAGTATTTT CASSQSGQSTDTQYF many TRBD1 TRBJ2-3 TRBV16
TGTGCCAGCAGCCCCCTCAGTTTGTCCGGGGAGCTGTTTTTT CASSPLSLSGELFF . . TRBJ2-2 TRBV14
TGTGCCAGCAGCCAAGGGGCCCTGAACACTGAAGCTTTCTTT CASSQGALNTEAFF many . TRBJ1-1 TRBV7-2
TGTGCCAGCAGCTCTACAGGGGGCGGCGAGCAGTACTTC CASSSTGGGEQYF . TRBD1 TRBJ2-7 TRBV3-1
TGTGCCAGCAGGACCGGACAGGGGGCCTCCTACGAGCAGTACTTC CASRTGQGASYEQYF . TRBD1 TRBJ2-7 TRBV7-2
TGTGCCAGCAGCGTAGAGCCAGTAGGCGCTGGGGAACTGTTTTTT CASSVEPVGAGELFF many . TRBJ2-2 TRBV9
TGTGCCTCGCAGGTGGACAGGGGATCAGATACGCAGTATTTT CASQVDRGSDTQYF few TRBD1 TRBJ2-3 TRBV11-2
TGTGCCAGCAGCTTAGCAGGACTAGCGACGCAGTATTTT CASSLAGLATQYF many TRBD2 TRBJ2-3 TRBV7-6
TGTGCCAGCACCGCTCTACCACAAGAGACCCAGTACTTC CASTALPQETQYF . . TRBJ2-5 TRBV12-3/TRBV12-4
TGTGCCAGCAGCCGTAGCGGGGGTGAGCAAGAGACCCAGTACTTC CASSRSGGEQETQYF few TRBD2 TRBJ2-5 TRBV7-2
TGTGCCAGCAGTTTGGACAGGTTTAATGAAAAACTGTTTTTT CASSLDRFNEKLFF many TRBD1 TRBJ1-4 TRBV12-3/TRBV12-4
TGTGCCAGCAGCCCCCGGAACGTGGGTGGCGAGCAGTACTTC CASSPRNVGGEQYF few . TRBJ2-7 TRBV7-9
TGTGCCAGCTCACCGGGACAGGGGGTTAACTATGGCTACACCTTC CASSPGQGVNYGYTF . TRBD1 TRBJ1-2 TRBV18